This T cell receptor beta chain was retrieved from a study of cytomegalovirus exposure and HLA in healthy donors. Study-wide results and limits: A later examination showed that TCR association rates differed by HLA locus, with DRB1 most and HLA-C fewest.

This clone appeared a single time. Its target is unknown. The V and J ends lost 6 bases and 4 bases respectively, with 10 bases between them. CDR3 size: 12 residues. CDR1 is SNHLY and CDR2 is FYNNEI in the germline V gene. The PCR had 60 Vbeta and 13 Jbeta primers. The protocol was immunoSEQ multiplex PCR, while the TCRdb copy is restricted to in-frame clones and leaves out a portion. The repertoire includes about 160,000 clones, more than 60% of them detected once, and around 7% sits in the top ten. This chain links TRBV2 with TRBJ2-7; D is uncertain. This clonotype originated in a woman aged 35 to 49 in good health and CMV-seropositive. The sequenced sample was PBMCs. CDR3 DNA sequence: TGTGCCAGCAGGAGCGAGACGTACGAGCAGTACTTC. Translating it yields CASRSETYEQYF. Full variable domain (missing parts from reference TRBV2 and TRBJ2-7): EPEVTQTPSHQVTQMGQEVILRCVPISNHLYFYWYRQILGQKVEFLVSFYNNEISEKSEIFDDQFSVERPDGSNFTLKIRSTKLEDSAMYFCASRSETYEQYFGPGTRLTVT.